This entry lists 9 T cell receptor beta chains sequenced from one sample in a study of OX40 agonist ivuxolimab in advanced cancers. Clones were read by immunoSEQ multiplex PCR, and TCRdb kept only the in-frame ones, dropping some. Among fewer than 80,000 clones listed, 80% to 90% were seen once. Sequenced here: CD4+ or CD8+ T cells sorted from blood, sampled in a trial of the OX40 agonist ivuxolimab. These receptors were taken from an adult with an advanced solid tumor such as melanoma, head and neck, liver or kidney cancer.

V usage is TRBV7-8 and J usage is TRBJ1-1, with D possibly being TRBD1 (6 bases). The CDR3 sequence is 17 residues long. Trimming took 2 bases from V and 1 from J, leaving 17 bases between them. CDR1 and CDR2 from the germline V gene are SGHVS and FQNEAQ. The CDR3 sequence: CASSLIGGRAANTEAFF. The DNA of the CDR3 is TGTGCCAGCAGCTTAATTGGGGGCAGAGCCGCGAACACTGAAGCTTTCTTT.

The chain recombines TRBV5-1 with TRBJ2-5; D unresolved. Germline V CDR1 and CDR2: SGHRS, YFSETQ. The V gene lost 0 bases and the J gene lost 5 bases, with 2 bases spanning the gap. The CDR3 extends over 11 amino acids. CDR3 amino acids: CASSLAETQYF. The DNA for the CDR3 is TGCGCCAGCAGCTTGGCCGAGACCCAGTACTTC.

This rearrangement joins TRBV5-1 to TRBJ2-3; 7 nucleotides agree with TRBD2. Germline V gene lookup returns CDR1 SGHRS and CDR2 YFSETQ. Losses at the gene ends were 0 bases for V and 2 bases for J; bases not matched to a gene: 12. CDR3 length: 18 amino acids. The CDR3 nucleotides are TGCGCCAGCAGCTTGGGTAACGCGGGAGCGCCGCCCACAGATACGCAGTATTTT. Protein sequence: CASSLGNAGAPPTDTQYF. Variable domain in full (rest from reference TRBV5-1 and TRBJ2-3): KAGVTQTPRYLIKTRGQQVTLSCSPISGHRSVSWYQQTPGQGLQFLFEYFSETQRNKGNFPGRFSGRQFSNSRSEMNVSTLELGDSALYLCASSLGNAGAPPTDTQYFGPGTRLTVL.

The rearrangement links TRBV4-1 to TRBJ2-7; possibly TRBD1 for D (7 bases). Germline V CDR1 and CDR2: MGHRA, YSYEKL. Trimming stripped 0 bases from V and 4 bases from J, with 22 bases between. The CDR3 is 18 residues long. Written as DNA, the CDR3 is TGCGCCAGCAGCCAAGATCTAGGAGGGGGCGTCATAATTTACGAGCAGTACTTC. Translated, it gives CASSQDLGGGVIIYEQYF.

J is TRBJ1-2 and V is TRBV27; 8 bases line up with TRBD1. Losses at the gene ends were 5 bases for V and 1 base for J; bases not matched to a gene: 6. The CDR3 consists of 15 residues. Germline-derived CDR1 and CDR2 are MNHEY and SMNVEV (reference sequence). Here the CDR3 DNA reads TGTGCCAGCAGTCTAGGACAGGGAATTAACTATGGCTACACCTTC. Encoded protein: CASSLGQGINYGYTF.

CDR3 amino acids: CASSLGVVPEQYF. CDR3 DNA: TGTGCCAGCAGCTTAGGGGTAGTCCCAGAGCAGTACTTC. The rearrangement uses TRBV7-9 and TRBJ2-7; no clear D gene. The CDR3 covers 13 residues. Looked up from germline, CDR1 is SEHNR and CDR2 is FQNEAQ (reference sequence). The V end lost 1 base, the J end lost 7 bases, and 11 bases lay between the germline ends.

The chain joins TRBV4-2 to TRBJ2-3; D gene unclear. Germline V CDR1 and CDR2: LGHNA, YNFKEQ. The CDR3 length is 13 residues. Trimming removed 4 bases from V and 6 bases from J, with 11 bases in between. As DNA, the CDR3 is TGTGCCAGCAGCCCCAGGTCCGAGGATACGCAGTATTTT. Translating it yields CASSPRSEDTQYF.

CDR3 nucleotides: TGCGCCAGCAGCCAAGTCCCCTCGTACCAAGAGACCCAGTACTTC. Amino acid sequence: CASSQVPSYQETQYF. The V gene is TRBV4-1, the J gene TRBJ2-5; D is unclear. CDR3 length: 15 amino acids. Trimming took off 1 base at V and 0 bases at J, with 9 bases between the two ends. The germline gives CDR1 MGHRA, CDR2 YSYEKL.

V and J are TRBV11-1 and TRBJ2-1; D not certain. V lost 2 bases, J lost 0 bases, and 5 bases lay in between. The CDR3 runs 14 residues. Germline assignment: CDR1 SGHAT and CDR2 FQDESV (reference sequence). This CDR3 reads CASSLSSSYNEQFF. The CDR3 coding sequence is TGTGCCAGCAGCTTATCCAGCTCCTACAATGAGCAGTTCTTC. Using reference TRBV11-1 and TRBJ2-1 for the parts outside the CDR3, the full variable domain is EAEVAQSPRYKITEKSQAVAFWCDPISGHATLYWYRQILGQGPELLVQFQDESVVDDSQLPKDRFSAERLKGVDSTLKIQPAELGDSAMYLCASSLSSSYNEQFFGPGTRLTVL.